This T cell receptor beta chain was sequenced for a study of PD-1 blockade in mismatch repair-deficient tumors. Study details: All were previously treated, progressing patients with around eleven mismatch repair-deficient cancer types.

Time point given: identical approximately 11-day culture without peptide (control). A note on this clone: As yet, its antigen is unknown.

Losses at the gene ends were 2 bases for V and 5 bases for J; bases not matched to a gene: 4. CDR3 length: 15 amino acids. Germline V CDR1 and CDR2: MNHEY, SVGAGI. Using immunoSEQ multiplex PCR, the repertoire was profiled, and TCRdb retains in-frame clones only, with some absent. The table has over 11,000 clones, 86% seen once. The receptor was isolated from an adult with mismatch repair-deficient cancer. The material sequenced was cells cultured in vitro, taken from a patient treated with pembrolizumab. This rearrangement joins TRBV6-5 to TRBJ2-1, with TRBD2 identical over 9 bases. The DNA for the CDR3 is TGTGCCAGCAGTTACGTTGGCGGGAGGGACAATGAGCAGTTCTTC. This gives the protein CASSYVGGRDNEQFF.